These 20 T cell receptor beta chains were sequenced from one sample in a study of radiotherapy plus CTLA-4 blockade in lung cancer. Some clones are missing from TCRdb's copy, which holds only in-frame ones; the method was immunoSEQ multiplex PCR. The table lists about 95,000 clones, roughly 85% of them singletons. Material: peripheral blood, obtained from a patient treated with radiotherapy plus ipilimumab. These receptors originate from a human donor with non-small cell lung cancer who had stable disease on radiotherapy plus ipilimumab.

This chain uses TRBV28 with TRBJ2-5; D may be TRBD2 (6 bases). Trimming pared 3 bases from V and 2 bases from J, leaving 10 bases between. Per the germline V gene, CDR1 is MDHEN and CDR2 is SYDVKM. This CDR3 comprises 14 residues. CDR3 sequence reads: CASSFTRGQETQYF. DNA for the CDR3: TGTGCCAGCAGTTTTACGCGGGGACAAGAGACCCAGTACTTC.

The genes are TRBV30 and TRBJ2-2; 7 bases map to TRBD1. CDR3 length: 14 residues. The germline V gene encodes CDR1 GTSNPN and CDR2 SVGIG (reference sequence). Trimming cost V 3 bases and J 7 bases; bases outside gene matches: 8. CDR3: CAWRPRGMVGELFF. The CDR3 DNA is TGTGCCTGGAGACCCAGGGGGATGGTCGGGGAGCTGTTTTTT.

This clone has more than one count but fewer than ten. The rearrangement joins TRBV19 to TRBJ1-5; no reliable D call. Germline V gives CDR1 LNHDA, CDR2 SQIVND (reference sequence). Trimming pared 3 bases from V and 7 bases from J, leaving 13 bases between. The CDR3 consists of 14 residues. DNA of the CDR3: TGTGCCAGTAGTATCCGGACCAGTGAACAGCCCCAGCATTTT. Protein product: CASSIRTSEQPQHF.

The chain has TRBV4-1 and TRBJ1-2; perhaps TRBD1 as D (5 bases). The germline V and J ends were trimmed by 6 bases and 8 bases, with 16 bases remaining between them. The CDR3 spans 13 residues. The germline V gene has CDR1 MGHRA and CDR2 YSYEKL. The DNA of the CDR3 is TGCGCCAGCAGACCTACAGGAGGACGGGGCTACACCTTC. The encoded protein is CASRPTGGRGYTF.

The table lists this clone with a few counts. The chain has TRBV10-1 and TRBJ2-3; 10 nucleotides agree with TRBD1. Germline loops: CDR1 WNHNN, CDR2 SYGVQD (reference sequence). CDR3 length equals 15 residues. With 7 bases clipped from V and 2 bases from J, the junction kept 6 bases outside the gene matches. CDR3 sequence: CASNSGTGDTDTQYF. The CDR3 DNA reads TGCGCCAGCAACTCCGGGACAGGGGACACAGATACGCAGTATTTT.

The chain couples TRBV28 to TRBJ2-7, with D hard to call. The CDR3 loop spans 13 amino acids. Germline CDR1 reads MDHEN; CDR2 reads SYDVKM. The V and J ends lost 1 base and 1 base respectively, with 5 bases between them. The DNA for the CDR3 is TGTGCCAGCAGTTTATCTCCATCCTACGAGCAGTACTTC. Encoded protein: CASSLSPSYEQYF. The full variable domain, its missing parts supplied by reference TRBV28 and TRBJ2-7, is DVKVTQSSRYLVKRTGEKVFLECVQDMDHENMFWYRQDPGLGLRLIYFSYDVKMKEKGDIPEGYSVSREKKERFSLILESASTNQTSMYLCASSLSPSYEQYFGPGTRLTVT.

V gene TRBV29-1 combines with J gene TRBJ2-1; D possibly matches TRBD1 or TRBD2 (7 bases each). This CDR3 has 13 amino acids. CDR1 and CDR2 (germline): SQVTM, ANQGSEA. Trimming pared 4 bases from V and 4 bases from J, leaving 11 bases between. CDR3 sequence reads: CSVGQGGYNEQFF. The CDR3 nucleotides read TGCAGCGTTGGCCAGGGGGGGTACAATGAGCAGTTCTTC.

J is TRBJ2-7 and V is TRBV4-1; D gene uncertain. The germline CDR1 and CDR2 sequences are MGHRA and YSYEKL. CDR3 size: 16 residues. Trimming took off 4 bases at V and 1 base at J, with 17 bases between the two ends. The CDR3 DNA reads as TGCGCCAGCAGCCGGGAAGGTGGCGACGGATCCTACGAGCAGTACTTC. Amino acids: CASSREGGDGSYEQYF.

This clone has a handful of counts. V gene TRBV27 combines with J gene TRBJ2-3; D remains unclear. CDR1 MNHEY and CDR2 SMNVEV come from the germline V gene (reference sequence). Trimming took off 2 bases at V and 0 bases at J, with 6 bases between the two ends. The CDR3 loop spans 14 amino acids. CDR3 sequence: CASSLGDSTDTQYF. CDR3 DNA sequence: TGTGCCAGCAGTTTAGGCGACAGCACAGATACGCAGTATTTT.

The chain joins TRBV4-1 to TRBJ2-7; D may be TRBD2 (6 bases). The germline V gene has CDR1 MGHRA and CDR2 YSYEKL. The CDR3 has 16 residues. V was pared by 1 base and J by 1 base, with 14 bases between. The CDR3 protein is CASSQGPGLISYEQYF. The CDR3 region has the DNA TGCGCCAGCAGCCAAGGACCGGGACTTATTTCCTACGAGCAGTACTTC.

This chain joins TRBV27 and TRBJ2-2; perhaps D is TRBD1 or TRBD2 (5 bases each). Trimming stripped 4 bases from V and 5 bases from J, with 5 bases between. This CDR3 contains 12 residues. Germline CDR1 is MNHEY and CDR2 is SMNVEV (reference sequence). The CDR3 loop reads CASSWGTGELFF. In nucleotides, the CDR3 is TGTGCCAGCAGTTGGGGGACCGGGGAGCTGTTTTTT.

The rearrangement links TRBV7-6 to TRBJ1-1; the match to TRBD1 covers 7 bases. The CDR3 extends over 15 amino acids. After removal of 5 bases from V and 3 bases from J, the junction contained 9 bases not matched to a gene. Germline CDR1 reads SGHVS; CDR2 reads FNYEAQ. CDR3 amino acids: CASSRRGQGDTEAFF. DNA for the CDR3: TGTGCCAGCAGCCGAAGGGGGCAGGGGGACACTGAAGCTTTCTTT.

The rearrangement joins TRBV16 to TRBJ2-5, with D perhaps assigned TRBD1 or TRBD2 (5 bases each). The germline CDR1 and CDR2 sequences are KGHSY and FQNENV. Trimming took 4 bases from V and 3 from J, leaving 9 bases between them. This CDR3 region has 13 residues. This chain's CDR3 is CASSLGTKETQYF. In DNA form, the CDR3 reads TGTGCCAGCAGCCTCGGGACCAAAGAGACCCAGTACTTC.

This rearrangement joins TRBV19 to TRBJ2-1; D is ambiguous. Germline V lookup: CDR1 LNHDA, CDR2 SQIVND (reference sequence). The CDR3 is made up of 10 amino acids. CDR3 bases: TGTGCTTCCCTCCCGCCTCTTCAGTTCTTC. This gives the protein CASLPPLQFF.

The J gene is TRBJ2-5, the V gene TRBV7-2; no definite D call. The CDR3 consists of 13 residues. The V gene's germline CDR1 is SGHTA and CDR2 FQGNSA. The V end lost 1 base, the J end lost 5 bases, and 8 bases lay between the germline ends. CDR3 nucleotide sequence: TGTGCCAGCAGCTTAGGGACCTGGGAGACCCAGTACTTC. It is translated as CASSLGTWETQYF.

This chain connects TRBV9 to TRBJ1-1, with TRBD1 as a possible D gene (6 bases). V shed 3 bases and J shed 1 base, with 19 bases lying between them. This CDR3 has 17 amino acids. Germline CDR1 is SGDLS and CDR2 is YYNGEE. This CDR3 is CASSETGNVGGNTEAFF. Written as DNA, the CDR3 is TGTGCCAGCAGCGAAACAGGGAATGTTGGGGGGAACACTGAAGCTTTCTTT.

The chain joins TRBV6-1 to TRBJ2-7, with TRBD2 matching 10 bases. From germline, CDR1 is MNHNS and CDR2 SASEGT. CDR3 length equals 14 residues. V was clipped by 4 bases and J by 9 bases; unmatched bases: 9. CDR3 residues: CASSVASGREGQYF. CDR3 DNA: TGTGCCAGCAGTGTAGCTAGCGGGAGAGAGGGGCAGTACTTC.

The chain employs TRBV4-2 and TRBJ2-1; D is possibly TRBD2 (5 bases). This CDR3 spans 14 amino acids. Trimming removed 11 bases at V and 9 bases at J, with 23 bases between. Looked up from germline, CDR1 is LGHNA and CDR2 is YNFKEQ. The CDR3 loop reads CACRVSEVEGEQFF. CDR3 sequence (DNA): TGTGCCTGCCGTGTCTCAGAAGTAGAGGGTGAGCAGTTCTTC.

The V and J genes are TRBV9 and TRBJ1-1; unclear D gene. The CDR3 loop spans 13 amino acids. CDR1 and CDR2 from the germline V gene are SGDLS and YYNGEE. V was trimmed by 3 bases and J by 1 base, leaving 7 bases between them. For the CDR3, the DNA is TGTGCCAGCAGCGGTCGAGAGAACACTGAAGCTTTCTTT. Translation gives CASSGRENTEAFF.

The chain is built from TRBV14 and TRBJ2-1; D is possibly TRBD1 (5 bases). The germline gives CDR1 SGHDN, CDR2 FVKESK. The CDR3 has 15 amino acids. V was cut by 6 bases and J by 2 bases, with 14 bases left in between. CDR3 amino acids: CASRPPGAAYNEQFF. The CDR3 DNA reads TGTGCCAGCAGGCCCCCTGGGGCGGCCTACAATGAGCAGTTCTTC. Looking up the rest from reference TRBV14 and TRBJ2-1 gives the full variable domain: EAGVTQFPSHSVIEKGQTVTLRCDPISGHDNLYWYRRVMGKEIKFLLHFVKESKQDESGMPNNRFLAERTGGTYSTLKVQPAELEDSGVYFCASRPPGAAYNEQFFGPGTRLTVL.